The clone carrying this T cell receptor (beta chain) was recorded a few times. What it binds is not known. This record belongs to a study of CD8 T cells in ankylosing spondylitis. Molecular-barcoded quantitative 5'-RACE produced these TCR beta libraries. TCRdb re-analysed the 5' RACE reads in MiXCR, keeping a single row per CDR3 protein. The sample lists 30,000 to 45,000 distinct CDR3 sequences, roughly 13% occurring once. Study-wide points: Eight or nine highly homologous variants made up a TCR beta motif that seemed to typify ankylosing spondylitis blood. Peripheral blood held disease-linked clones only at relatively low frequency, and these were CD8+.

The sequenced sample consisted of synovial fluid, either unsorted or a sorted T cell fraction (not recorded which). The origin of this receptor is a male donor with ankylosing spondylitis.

This CDR3 reads CASSWDQETQYF. CDR3 coding DNA: TGTGCCAGCAGTTGGGATCAAGAGACCCAGTACTTC. The chain joins TRBV2 to TRBJ2-5, with no clear D. V lost 5 bases and J lost 2, with 6 bases in between. The CDR3 loop spans 12 amino acids. CDR1 is SNHLY and CDR2 is FYNNEI in the germline V gene.